Shown below are 32 T cell receptor beta chains from a single sample sequenced in a study of beta chain features in type 1 diabetes. Expressed TCRB transcripts were sequenced because the entire RNA isolate underwent reverse transcription. TCRdb's copy holds only in-frame clones and misses some; the assay was immunoSEQ multiplex PCR. This table has 120,000 to 150,000 clones, roughly 10% appearing once. Sequenced: naive CD4+ T cells from blood. These receptors all come from a young man in good health.

V is TRBV5-1 and J is TRBJ2-1; perhaps TRBD1 as D (6 bases). Germline CDR1 SGHRS, CDR2 YFSETQ. The V and J ends lost 0 bases and 15 bases respectively, with 19 bases between them. The CDR3 is 14 residues long. The chain's CDR3 is CASSLGGQARSLFF. Written as DNA, the CDR3 is TGCGCCAGCAGCTTGGGGGGGCAGGCCCGGTCTCTGTTCTTC.

This clone has only a few counts. This sequence joins TRBV7-2 and TRBJ2-7; 7 bases align to TRBD1. J gave up 2 bases and V 5 bases, and 6 bases lay outside the gene matches. Germline assignment: CDR1 SGHTA and CDR2 FQGNSA. The CDR3 contains 14 residues. The CDR3 DNA reads as TGTGCCAGCAGCGCCCGACAGGGAACCTACGAGCAGTACTTC. Amino acid sequence: CASSARQGTYEQYF.

The J gene is TRBJ2-2, the V gene TRBV15; 10 nucleotides align to TRBD2. J gave up 4 bases and V 4 bases, and 6 bases lay outside the gene matches. Germline V gene sequence: CDR1 LNHNV, CDR2 YYDKDF (reference sequence). The CDR3 contains 16 residues. The CDR3 DNA follows: TGTGCCACCAGCATGGGACTAGCGTCGGGCACCGGGGAGCTGTTTTTT. It codes for CATSMGLASGTGELFF.

The sample holds many counts of this clone. The V gene is TRBV29-1, the J gene TRBJ2-3; D may be TRBD1 (6 bases). Germline loops: CDR1 SQVTM, CDR2 ANQGSEA. This CDR3 spans 12 amino acids. The V and J ends lost 4 bases and 4 bases respectively, with 9 bases between them. As DNA, the CDR3 is TGCAGCGTTGCAGGGGACGCAGATACGCAGTATTTT. The encoded protein is CSVAGDADTQYF.

The table lists this clone with a few counts. The genes are TRBV28 and TRBJ2-7; the D is unclear. This CDR3 has 13 residues. The germline gives CDR1 MDHEN, CDR2 SYDVKM. V gave up 5 bases and J gave up 1 base, with 9 bases separating them. This chain's CDR3 is CASSRHGSYEQYF. DNA of the CDR3: TGTGCCAGCAGTCGCCACGGTTCCTACGAGCAGTACTTC.

This clone was counted between two and nine times. The chain uses TRBV6-5 and TRBJ2-1, with D perhaps matching TRBD1 (6 bases). With 0 bases removed from V and 11 bases from J, the gap between germline ends came to 11 bases. Germline lookup yields CDR1 MNHEY and CDR2 SVGAGI. The CDR3 is 13 residues long. Written as DNA, the CDR3 is TGTGCCAGCAGTTACTCACAGGGTGGTAAGCAGTTCTTC. Translating gives CASSYSQGGKQFF.

This clone was found a few times. The chain couples TRBV2 to TRBJ2-7; D gene ambiguous. V was trimmed by 7 bases and J by 1 base, leaving 8 bases between them. The length of the CDR3 is 12 residues. Germline V gives CDR1 SNHLY, CDR2 FYNNEI. Here the CDR3 reads CASTRLSYEQYF. The CDR3 region has the DNA TGTGCCAGCACGAGGCTTTCCTACGAGCAGTACTTC.

This clone has more than one count but fewer than ten. V gene TRBV5-1 combines with J gene TRBJ1-3; no clear D. Germline V CDR1 and CDR2: SGHRS, YFSETQ. Trimming cost V 4 bases and J 0 bases, with 17 bases left between them. The CDR3 is 17 amino acids. The DNA of the CDR3 is TGCGCCAGCAGCCGCGGCGCAACGGGAGACTCTGGAAACACCATATATTTT. Residues: CASSRGATGDSGNTIYF.

The rearrangement links TRBV7-6 to TRBJ2-5, with a possible D match to TRBD2 (5 bases). Germline CDR1 reads SGHVS; CDR2 reads FNYEAQ. The V gene lost 6 bases and the J gene lost 3 bases, with 20 bases spanning the gap. The CDR3 consists of 16 residues. The CDR3 region is CASRKIFREKEETQYF. The CDR3 bases are TGTGCCAGCAGAAAGATTTTCCGGGAAAAGGAAGAGACCCAGTACTTC.

A few counts support this clone. The V call is TRBV18, the J call TRBJ2-7, with TRBD1 matching over 10 bases. V lost 2 bases and J lost 2; bases outside the gene matches: 6. Germline CDR1 is KGHSH and CDR2 is LQKENI. The CDR3 sequence is 16 residues long. In nucleotides, the CDR3 is TGTGCCAGCTCACCAAACGCCGGGACAGGGGCCTACGAGCAGTACTTC. It yields the protein CASSPNAGTGAYEQYF.

The chain uses TRBV2 and TRBJ2-2, with D perhaps TRBD1 (6 bases). Germline values: CDR1 SNHLY, CDR2 FYNNEI. The CDR3 is 15 amino acids. V lost 3 bases and J lost 0, with 8 bases in between. The CDR3 region is CASSEGATNTGELFF. Here the CDR3 DNA reads TGTGCCAGCAGTGAGGGGGCCACGAACACCGGGGAGCTGTTTTTT.

This clone was counted a few times. The chain links TRBV11-3 to TRBJ2-1; D is perhaps TRBD1 (6 bases). CDR1 is SGHNT, CDR2 YENEEA, per germline. The CDR3 runs 13 residues. Trimming cost V 5 bases and J 6 bases, with 11 bases left between them. CDR3 coding DNA: TGTGCCAGCAGCAGACTGGACAGCAATGAGCAGTTCTTC. This sequence encodes CASSRLDSNEQFF.

This clone was recorded many times. The chain uses TRBV7-4 and TRBJ2-7; D unclear. The CDR3 loop spans 13 amino acids. Germline CDR1 is SGHVT and CDR2 is SQSDAQ. Trimming stripped 5 bases from V and 6 bases from J, with 14 bases between. In DNA, the CDR3 is TGTGCCAGCAGCCTTCCGTCCCTCCCCGAGCAGTACTTC. Its translation is CASSLPSLPEQYF.

This clone was counted between two and nine times. The rearrangement links TRBV11-2 to TRBJ2-7; D not certain. V lost 1 base and J lost 2, with 6 bases in between. The CDR3 consists of 13 residues. Looked up from germline, CDR1 is SGHAT and CDR2 is FQNNGV. CDR3 sequence (DNA): TGTGCCAGCAGCTTAGTAGTCACCTACGAGCAGTACTTC. It translates to CASSLVVTYEQYF.

This clone was seen only a few times. The chain has TRBV28 and TRBJ2-7; 7 nucleotides match TRBD1. This CDR3 contains 14 residues. CDR1 is MDHEN and CDR2 is SYDVKM in the germline V gene. The J segment lost 2 bases and the V segment lost 7 bases, leaving 8 bases of the junction unmatched. CDR3 DNA sequence: TGTGCCAGCACCTCGGGACAGAGGACCTACGAGCAGTACTTC. This sequence encodes CASTSGQRTYEQYF.

This clone was detected only a few times. V and J are TRBV5-1 and TRBJ1-1, with 7 bases aligning to TRBD1. The CDR3 loop spans 15 amino acids. In germline, CDR1 is SGHRS, CDR2 YFSETQ. V was pared by 5 bases and J by 4 bases, with 11 bases of the junction left unmatched. In DNA, the CDR3 is TGCGCCAGCAGTTCCCGATCGACAGGGAGCACTGAAGCTTTCTTT. Protein product: CASSSRSTGSTEAFF.

Only a few counts were recorded for this clone. The chain uses TRBV11-3 and TRBJ2-5; 11 bases fit TRBD2. The germline V gene encodes CDR1 SGHNT and CDR2 YENEEA. The trim removed 5 bases at V and 5 bases at J, leaving 13 bases unmatched. This CDR3 region has 17 residues. CDR3 protein: CASSAGLAGAPTETQYF. In nucleotides, the CDR3 is TGTGCCAGCAGCGCCGGACTAGCGGGCGCACCGACGGAGACCCAGTACTTC.

This chain joins TRBV5-4 and TRBJ2-3, with TRBD2 matching 12 bases. V lost 1 base, J lost 1 base, and 13 bases stayed unmatched. The V gene's germline CDR1 is SGHNT and CDR2 YYREEE (reference sequence). CDR3 length: 20 residues. The CDR3 spells CASSLWLAGGRVPRTDTQYF. The CDR3 DNA reads TGTGCCAGCAGCTTGTGGCTAGCGGGGGGGCGTGTTCCCCGCACAGATACGCAGTATTTT.

On this clone itself: A read error may produce the germline difference seen at one junction end. The V gene is TRBV30, the J gene TRBJ1-2; TRBD1 aligns across 8 bases. The CDR3 contains 11 residues. The germline gives CDR1 GTSNPN, CDR2 SVGIG (reference sequence). CDR3 loop: CAWTQDREVAF. CDR3 in DNA: TGTGCCTGGACCCAGGACAGGGAGGTTGCCTTC. The whole variable domain, filled in from reference TRBV30 and TRBJ1-2, reads SQTIHQWPATLVQPVGSPLSLECTVEGTSNPNLYWYRQAAGRGLQLLFYSVGIGQISSEVPQNLSASRPQDRQFILSSKKLLLSDSGFYLCAWTQDREVAFGSGTRLTVV.

The CDR3 DNA reads as TGCAGCGCCGGATGGGGGCTTCAGCCCCAGCATTTT. It is translated as CSAGWGLQPQHF. The V call is TRBV29-1, the J call TRBJ1-5, with a possible D match to TRBD1 (6 bases). The germline V and J ends were trimmed by 7 bases and 6 bases, with 13 bases remaining between them. The CDR3 length is 12 residues. Looked up from germline, CDR1 is SQVTM and CDR2 is ANQGSEA. The full variable domain, with the rest looked up from reference TRBV29-1 and TRBJ1-5, is SAVISQKPSRDICQRGTSLTIQCQVDSQVTMMFWYRQQPGQSLTLIATANQGSEATYESGFVIDKFPISRPNLTFSTLTVSNMSPEDSSIYLCSAGWGLQPQHFGDGTRLSIL.

This clone was seen more than once but under ten times. This chain uses TRBV7-2 with TRBJ2-3, with D possibly being TRBD2 (6 bases). The CDR3 runs 15 residues. Germline CDR1 is SGHTA and CDR2 is FQGNSA. Trimming stripped 0 bases from V and 2 bases from J, with 9 bases between. The CDR3 loop reads CASSLAPGDTDTQYF. The CDR3 bases are TGTGCCAGCAGCTTAGCGCCGGGGGACACAGATACGCAGTATTTT. The full variable domain, completed using reference TRBV7-2 and TRBJ2-3, is GAGVSQSPSNKVTEKGKDVELRCDPISGHTALYWYRQSLGQGLEFLIYFQGNSAPDKSGLPSDRFSAERTGGSVSTLTIQRTQQEDSAVYLCASSLAPGDTDTQYFGPGTRLTVL.

The chain recombines TRBV28 with TRBJ1-2, with D possibly matching TRBD1 (5 bases). The germline gives CDR1 MDHEN, CDR2 SYDVKM. This CDR3 contains 14 residues. The ends were cut back, 10 bases at V and 1 base at J, with 16 bases in the middle. The CDR3 nucleotides are TGTGCCATCTCAAAAGGGCAGGGTAACTATGGCTACACCTTC. Translation: CAISKGQGNYGYTF.

The CDR3 region is CASSLGGLVGSYEQYF. The CDR3 region has the DNA TGCGCCAGCAGCTTGGGGGGACTCGTCGGGTCCTACGAGCAGTACTTC. This chain joins TRBV5-1 and TRBJ2-7; D possibly corresponds to TRBD2 (6 bases). The V end lost 0 bases, the J end lost 1 base, and 14 bases lay between the germline ends. This CDR3 contains 16 residues. Germline V gene data show CDR1 as SGHRS and CDR2 as YFSETQ.

The chain uses TRBV7-7 and TRBJ2-2; D gene uncertain. CDR1 is SSHAT and CDR2 is FNYEAQ in the germline V gene (reference sequence). Trimming took 1 base from V and 0 from J, leaving 9 bases between them. CDR3 length: 16 amino acids. The CDR3 reads CASSLGALTNTGELFF. In nucleotides, the CDR3 is TGTGCCAGCAGCTTAGGAGCCCTAACGAACACCGGGGAGCTGTTTTTT.

This chain links TRBV7-2 with TRBJ1-6, with TRBD1 matching over 7 bases. The junction had 8 bases not matched to a gene; V was cut back by 5 bases and J by 4 bases. The length of the CDR3 is 16 residues. Germline assignment: CDR1 SGHTA and CDR2 FQGNSA. CDR3 DNA sequence: TGTGCCAGCAGCCCCCGGGGACAGCCGTATAATTCACCCCTCCACTTT. The encoded protein is CASSPRGQPYNSPLHF. The variable domain in full, completed from reference TRBV7-2 and TRBJ1-6, reads GAGVSQSPSNKVTEKGKDVELRCDPISGHTALYWYRQSLGQGLEFLIYFQGNSAPDKSGLPSDRFSAERTGGSVSTLTIQRTQQEDSAVYLCASSPRGQPYNSPLHFGNGTRLTVT.

V is TRBV10-3 and J is TRBJ1-6; TRBD1 aligns across 9 bases. The length of the CDR3 is 17 residues. Looked up from germline, CDR1 is ENHRY and CDR2 is SYGVKD. J lost 10 bases, V lost 4 bases, and 14 bases had no gene match. For the CDR3, the DNA is TGTGCCATCAGTGCCCCCTCGGGGGACAGGGTTAGGTCACCCCTCCACTTT. Its protein is CAISAPSGDRVRSPLHF.

In this sample, this clone turned up a few times. V is TRBV5-4 and J is TRBJ1-2; 10 nucleotides match TRBD1. Germline CDR1 SGHNT, CDR2 YYREEE (reference sequence). The CDR3 totals 15 residues. With 3 bases clipped from V and 4 bases from J, the junction kept 6 bases outside the gene matches. CDR3 in amino acids: CASSSGTGAFYGYTF. The CDR3 nucleotides are TGTGCCAGCAGCTCTGGGACAGGGGCCTTCTATGGCTACACCTTC.

This clone was seen repeatedly, ten times or more. This chain uses TRBV30 with TRBJ1-2, with D possibly TRBD1 on 6 matching bases. The length of the CDR3 is 12 residues. CDR1 and CDR2 (germline): GTSNPN, SVGIG (reference sequence). V lost 1 base and J 7 bases, leaving 10 bases between the germline ends. The CDR3 DNA is TGTGCCTGGAGTGGCGGGGGCGTTGGCTACACCTTC. It specifies CAWSGGGVGYTF. The full variable domain, in which reference TRBV30 and TRBJ1-2 provide the parts outside the CDR3, is SQTIHQWPATLVQPVGSPLSLECTVEGTSNPNLYWYRQAAGRGLQLLFYSVGIGQISSEVPQNLSASRPQDRQFILSSKKLLLSDSGFYLCAWSGGGVGYTFGSGTRLTVV.

V is TRBV18 and J is TRBJ2-1, with TRBD2 matching 7 bases. Looked up from germline, CDR1 is KGHSH and CDR2 is LQKENI. The V segment lost 3 bases and the J segment 7 bases; nucleotides outside the gene matches: 9. This CDR3 has 15 amino acids. The CDR3 bases are TGTGCCAGCTCACCGGGACTAAGTACTGTGAATGAGCAGTTCTTC. It specifies CASSPGLSTVNEQFF.

This clone was observed at least ten times. This chain uses TRBV29-1 with TRBJ2-5; no reliable D call. The CDR3 length is 12 residues. The V end was cut by 6 bases, the J end by 2 bases, with 10 bases between. Germline CDR1 and CDR2: SQVTM and ANQGSEA. The chain's CDR3 is CSVSNLQETQYF. CDR3 DNA sequence: TGCAGCGTGAGTAACTTGCAAGAGACCCAGTACTTC.

The chain links TRBV7-2 to TRBJ2-5; TRBD2 agrees at 12 bases. TRBJ2-7 matches the DNA end more closely, so the J call is doubtful. In germline, CDR1 is SGHTA, CDR2 FQGNSA. This CDR3 contains 15 residues. The CDR3 sequence: CASSGGLAGTYEQYF. In nucleotides, the CDR3 is TGTGCCAGCAGCGGAGGACTAGCGGGGACCTACGAGCAGTACTTC.

This clone turned up a few times. The V gene is TRBV29-1, the J gene TRBJ2-7; 11 nucleotides align to TRBD1. The germline CDR1 and CDR2 sequences are SQVTM and ANQGSEA. This CDR3 is built from 15 residues. The V gene end was trimmed by 6 bases and the J gene end by 3 bases; junction bases not matched to a gene: 10. CDR3 sequence: CSVAGTGGWDYEQYF. Here the CDR3 DNA reads TGCAGCGTGGCCGGGACAGGGGGTTGGGACTACGAGCAGTACTTC.